This T cell receptor (beta chain) was captured in a study of cytotoxic CD8 clonotypes in ibrutinib-treated CLL. Overall study results and limits: Clonality went higher at ibrutinib response and then dropped back toward baseline at progression.

In the case of this clone: Its antigen is not known.

Sequencing used immunoSEQ multiplex PCR; TCRdb keeps in-frame clones, though not all of them. This table holds under 50,000 clones, about two thirds found once. The CDR3 extends over 9 amino acids. CDR1 DFQATT and CDR2 SNEGSKA come from the germline V gene (reference sequence). The sequence was collected from a human donor with chronic lymphocytic leukemia. The chain links TRBV20-1 to TRBJ1-2; D is unresolved. The material sequenced was PBMCs, taken at disease progression, from a patient treated with ibrutinib. The CDR3 DNA follows: TGCAGACCGAGACCTGGCTACACCTTC. It codes for CRPRPGYTF.